This paragraph covers one T cell receptor beta chain sequence. It has no known antigen specificity. No base qualities exist here, and no much larger clone lies one base off it. This sample is part of a study of blood T cell repertoires in COVID-19 (TCRdb year 2020). Background for the entire study: Samples covering the acute and convalescent phases of COVID-19 were provided by collaborators in the United States, Italy and Spain. A de-identified subject ID, COVID-19 status, age in years and sex were almost always included in the sample metadata. The repertoires were made available in a free public database intended to serve as a resource for research on the immune response to SARS-CoV-2. Samples came from the ongoing ImmuneRACE study (first 160 participants) plus 1,254 subjects from 6 global collaborators. The dataset comprised deeply sampled blood TCRbeta repertoires from subjects exposed to, actively infected with, or recovered from COVID-19. Where HLA class I and class II types were available, the types were taken from metadata supplied by the sample provider, not from assay-based typing. The prospective study material was composed of cDNA or gDNA derived from T cells, B-cell-depleted T cells, or PBMCs. Summary of the overall study and its limitations: The amount of clinical and demographic metadata varied by source and participant and was provided uncurated.

The immunoSEQ Assay, a bias-controlled multiplex PCR, was used to amplify TCRbeta CDR3 regions from genomic DNA. The published analysis was carried out like this. Nucleated cell counts per sample were estimated from amplification of reference gene primers within the assay. To quantify the absolute abundance of each unique TCRbeta CDR3 rearrangement, sequence reads were collapsed and filtered. For each sample, productive Simpson clonality was calculated as the square root of Simpson's diversity index across productive rearrangements. Entries here come from immuneACCESS through TCRdb and include only in-frame sequences with V and J called. Some clones fail to appear in such tables; in the studies checked, an unresolved V gene covers under half of the shortfall, and the cause of the remainder is unknown. V and J calls and clone size follow that table, whereas D and trimming were derived from the DNA. The sample profile shows over 200,000 clones; 80% to 85% of them were found once. The ten most abundant clones make up 6.8% of the sample.

V is shortened by 2 bases, J by 0 bases, and the region joining them spans 7 bases. CDR3 length: 15 amino acids, cysteine to phenylalanine. Only the CDR3 part of the read is kept: 45 bases, read in frame from the first base. The CDR1 and CDR2 encoded by the germline V gene (reference sequence) are MNHEY and SMNVEV. In the prospective study, participants were about 18 to 100 years old, resided in about two dozen geographic areas of the United States, and were enrolled through a virtual design. In the prospective study, cohorts were assigned on the basis of participant-reported clinical history obtained from a screening survey and a study questionnaire. Recovered participants in ImmuneRACE Cohort 3 were defined as having two consecutive negative NP/OP PCR tests, clearance from a healthcare professional, or resolution of symptoms. Mobile phlebotomists in the prospective study collected whole blood, serum and a nasopharyngeal or oropharyngeal swab from every participant. Additional blood draws and questionnaires over an approximately 2-month period could optionally be provided by prospective study participants. Blood samples from the prospective study were shipped frozen or at room temperature prior to DNA extraction.

Recombination joined TRBV27 with TRBJ2-2; no D gene call is confident. Sequencing input: PBMCs or T cells enriched from blood (not recorded which). This TCR was sampled from a woman aged 35 to 49 who had recovered from COVID-19. The DNA reads TGTGCCAGCAGTTTAAGCAAAACGAACACCGGGGAGCTGTTTTTT. This encodes CASSLSKTNTGELFF.